Ten or more counts support the clone carrying this T cell receptor beta chain. A TCRbeta library incorporating unique molecular identifiers was prepared. One entry per CDR3 protein, called by TCRdb with MiXCR from the PCR reads. The sample consists of approximately 400,000 distinct CDR3 sequences, 11% of them appearing once. This record belongs to a study of T-cell reconstitution after alpha-beta-depleted transplantation in children. CDR3 length: 19 amino acids. CDR1 and CDR2 (germline): MNHEY, SMNVEV (reference sequence). With 4 bases clipped from V and 3 bases from J, the junction kept 12 bases outside the gene matches.

Sequenced here: PBMCs from the stem cell graft donor, sampled from the stem cell graft. The sequence was collected from a human donor who donated a stem cell graft to a child with acute myeloid leukemia. J is TRBJ2-7 and V is TRBV27, with TRBD2 matching 16 bases. CDR3 amino acids: CASSYSGTSGREIGYEQYF. Written as DNA, the CDR3 is TGTGCCAGCAGTTACTCCGGGACTAGCGGGAGGGAAATAGGCTACGAGCAGTACTTC.